This T cell receptor (beta chain) emerged from a study of blood T cell repertoires in COVID-19. Study-level information: Spain, Italy and the United States supplied samples that represented acute and convalescent COVID-19.

Germline CDR1 is LGHDT and CDR2 is YNNKEL (reference sequence). V lost 1 base and J lost 6, with 22 bases in between. The CDR3 has 17 residues. The table came from immunoSEQ multiplex PCR; TCRdb's copy has only in-frame clones and leaves some out. The table shows 95,000 to 150,000 clones, with approximately 80% occurring only once. This receptor was identified in a human donor in a cohort sampled during active COVID-19. The specimen sequenced was peripheral blood. The chain employs TRBV3-1 (or the pseudogene TRBV3-2) and TRBJ2-7; TRBD1 might be the D (6 bases). The CDR3 sequence is CASSQGYRGGIPSEQYF. CDR3 nucleotides: TGTGCCAGCAGCCAAGGCTACCGAGGGGGAATCCCCTCCGAGCAGTACTTC.